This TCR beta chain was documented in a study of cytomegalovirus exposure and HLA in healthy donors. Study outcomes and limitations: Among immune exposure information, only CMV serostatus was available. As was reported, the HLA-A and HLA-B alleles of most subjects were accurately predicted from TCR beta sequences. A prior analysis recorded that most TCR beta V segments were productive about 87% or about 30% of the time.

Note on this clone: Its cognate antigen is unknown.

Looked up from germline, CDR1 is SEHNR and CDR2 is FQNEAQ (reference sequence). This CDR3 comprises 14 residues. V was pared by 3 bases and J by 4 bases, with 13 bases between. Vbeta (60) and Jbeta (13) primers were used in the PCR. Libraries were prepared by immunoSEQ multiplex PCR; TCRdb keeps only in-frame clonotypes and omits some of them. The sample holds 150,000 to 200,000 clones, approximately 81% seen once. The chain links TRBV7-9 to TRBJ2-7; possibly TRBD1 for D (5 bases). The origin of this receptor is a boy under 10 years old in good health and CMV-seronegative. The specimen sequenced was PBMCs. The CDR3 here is CASSLDIGPYEQYF. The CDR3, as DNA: TGTGCCAGCAGCTTGGACATCGGACCTTACGAGCAGTACTTC.